A single sample is the source of the 4 T cell receptor beta chains below, sequenced in a study of radiation and T cells in renal cell carcinoma. Assay used: immunoSEQ multiplex PCR; TCRdb lists only in-frame clones, some missing. This table holds some 120,000 clones, approximately 85% found once. Time point given: blood 2 weeks post-SBRT. Treatment indicated: 15 Gy SBRT to primary tumor, nephrectomy 4 weeks later. The sequencing used blood, collected from a patient whose treatment included radiotherapy and nephrectomy. The source is a man aged 45-65 years with renal cell carcinoma.

The gene calls are TRBV4-3 and TRBJ1-4, with a weak D call TRBD1 (5 bases). Trimming cost V 0 bases and J 6 bases, with 20 bases left between them. This CDR3 comprises 18 residues. Germline values: CDR1 LGHNA, CDR2 YSLEER. The CDR3: CASSQDGGLTGSYEKLFF. The CDR3 DNA reads TGCGCCAGCAGCCAAGATGGGGGGTTGACGGGGAGTTATGAAAAACTGTTTTTT.

The V call is TRBV6-1, the J call TRBJ1-2; 10 nucleotides line up with TRBD1. J was trimmed by 6 bases and V by 7 bases; bases with no gene match: 5. The CDR3 runs 13 residues. Germline values: CDR1 MNHNS, CDR2 SASEGT. The CDR3 protein is CASTMDRGDGYTF. The CDR3 DNA follows: TGTGCCAGCACCATGGACAGGGGGGATGGCTACACCTTC.

V and J are TRBV7-9 and TRBJ2-5, with 11 bases identical to TRBD1. Germline CDR1 reads SEHNR; CDR2 reads FQNEAQ (reference sequence). The CDR3 is 15 residues long. Germline trimming cut 0 bases from V and 5 bases from J; bases unmatched to any gene: 2. CDR3 amino acids: CASSLAGQGVETQYF. DNA for the CDR3: TGTGCCAGCAGCTTAGCGGGACAGGGGGTTGAGACCCAGTACTTC.

The rearrangement joins TRBV5-1 to TRBJ2-7; TRBD1 agrees at 7 bases. V shed 4 bases and J 1 base; nucleotides not matched to a gene: 2. This CDR3 comprises 13 residues. Germline assignment: CDR1 SGHRS and CDR2 YFSETQ. DNA of the CDR3: TGCGCCAGCAGCCCACAGGGGTCCTACGAGCAGTACTTC. Its translation is CASSPQGSYEQYF.